Following are 5 T cell receptor beta chains from one sample sequenced in a study of CD8 T cells in ankylosing spondylitis. TCRdb ran MiXCR on the 5' RACE reads and lists one entry per CDR3 protein. The sample has around 340,000 distinct CDR3 sequences; 20% to 25% are singletons. The specimen was blood, either unsorted or a sorted T cell fraction (not recorded which). The receptors were gathered from a male donor with ankylosing spondylitis or in good health (not recorded which).

The chain carries TRBV4-1 and TRBJ1-2; D gene ambiguous. The germline V gene encodes CDR1 MGHRA and CDR2 YSYEKL. There are 15 residues in the CDR3. Trimming left V 0 bases short and J 4 bases short, with 12 bases between. The CDR3 reads CASSQDQSLGYGYTF. CDR3 nucleotides: TGCGCCAGCAGCCAAGATCAGAGCCTCGGCTATGGCTACACCTTC.

This chain connects TRBV2 to TRBJ2-7; D unclear. Germline V gene data show CDR1 as SNHLY and CDR2 as FYNNEI. Trimming cost V 4 bases and J 3 bases, with 10 bases left between them. This CDR3 contains 13 residues. The CDR3 loop reads CASSALTSYEQYF. The CDR3 nucleotides are TGTGCCAGCAGTGCCTTGACAAGCTACGAGCAGTACTTC.

V and J are TRBV6-1 and TRBJ2-1; D possibly corresponds to TRBD2 (7 bases). Germline CDR1 is MNHNS and CDR2 is SASEGT. There are 16 residues in the CDR3. V shed 6 bases and J shed 0 bases, with 15 bases lying between them. The CDR3 here is CASSSGGRISYNEQFF. CDR3 in DNA: TGTGCCAGCAGCTCGGGGGGCCGCATCTCCTACAATGAGCAGTTCTTC.

This clonotype came up a few times. This sequence joins TRBV4-2 and TRBJ2-1; 11 positions agree with TRBD2. In germline, CDR1 is LGHNA, CDR2 YNFKEQ. The CDR3 sequence is 15 residues long. Trimming cost V 3 bases and J 8 bases; bases outside gene matches: 6. CDR3 in amino acids: CASSQISGGAYEQFF. CDR3 sequence (DNA): TGTGCCAGCAGCCAGATTAGCGGGGGGGCATATGAGCAGTTCTTC.

This chain connects TRBV29-1 to TRBJ2-2; 10 bases align to TRBD1. Trimming at V came to 8 bases and at J to 0 bases, leaving 6 bases not matched to a gene. The CDR3 is made up of 15 amino acids. The germline V gene has CDR1 SQVTM and CDR2 ANQGSEA. Here the CDR3 DNA reads TGCAGCATCCCCGGACAGGGGGCGAACACCGGGGAGCTGTTTTTT. Translation: CSIPGQGANTGELFF.